This T cell receptor beta chain was documented in a study of blood T cell repertoires in COVID-19. This CDR3 has 15 residues. J gave up 6 bases and V 2 bases, and 5 bases lay outside the gene matches. Germline V CDR1 and CDR2: LGHDT, YNNKEL (reference sequence). Only in-frame clones appear in the TCRdb table, and some are missing; sequencing was by immunoSEQ multiplex PCR. The sample carries over 30,000 clones, about 91% recorded once. The source of this sequence is a woman aged 70 to 79 with active COVID-19. Sequenced sample: peripheral blood. This chain uses TRBV3-1 (or the pseudogene TRBV3-2) with TRBJ2-7, with TRBD1 identical over 12 bases. CDR3 coding DNA: TGTGCCAGCAGCCAACCGGGACAGGGGGCGGTCGAGCAGTACTTC. It specifies CASSQPGQGAVEQYF.